These T cell receptor beta chains were read from a single sample in a study of T cell responses to AZD1222 COVID-19 vaccine. Data came from immunoSEQ multiplex PCR; TCRdb stores just in-frame clones and leaves some out. The profile shows roughly 180,000 clones, 94% of them singletons. The sample consisted of peripheral blood, taken on day 0 of AZD1222 vaccination. The origin of the receptors is an adult in good health. CDR3s include the opening cysteine and the closing phenylalanine or tryptophan. A D gene is named only where the DNA matches it firmly. A clone size is listed for some rows: how often the clone was seen (once, few, many), or a class if it is expanded.

J	V	D	size	DNA	CDR3
TRBJ2-1	TRBV19	.	.	TGTGCCAGTAGTGGAACTTCGGAACGGGGGAGCTCCTACAATGAGCAGTTCTTC	CASSGTSERGSSYNEQFF
TRBJ1-4	TRBV19	TRBD1	.	TGTGCCAGTAGACAGGGGATTGAAAAACTGTTTTTT	CASRQGIEKLFF
TRBJ1-3	TRBV4-1	.	.	TGCGCCAGCCTAGAACCCGTATTCAGCATCCTATATTTT	CASLEPVFSILYF
TRBJ2-3	TRBV3-1/TRBV3-2	.	.	TGTGCCAGCAGGGCAGGGCTTTCTAGCACAGATACGCAGTATTTT	CASRAGLSSTDTQYF
TRBJ2-2	TRBV7-9	.	.	TGTGCCAGCAGCTTAGAGGCCAACACCGGGGAGCTGTTTTTT	CASSLEANTGELFF
TRBJ1-4	TRBV11-2	.	.	TGTGCCAGCAGCTTAACGGAAGCCCATAATGAAAAACTGTTTTTT	CASSLTEAHNEKLFF
TRBJ1-5	TRBV3-1/TRBV3-2	TRBD1	.	TGTGCCAGCAGCCTTACGGGACAGCCCCAGCCCCAGCATTTT	CASSLTGQPQPQHF
TRBJ1-4	TRBV30	.	.	TGTGCCTGGAGTCCTTCTAAGACAGCAACTAATGAAAAACTGTTTTTT	CAWSPSKTATNEKLFF
TRBJ1-5	TRBV28	.	few	TGTGCCAGCAGTCAATTAATTCATCAGCCCCAGCATTTT	CASSQLIHQPQHF
TRBJ1-4	TRBV27	.	.	TGTGCCAGCAGTTTATTCGGTAATGAAAAACTGTTTTTT	CASSLFGNEKLFF
TRBJ2-3	TRBV13	.	.	TGTGCCAGCTCAGACTCTAGGGGGACAGATACGCAGTATTTT	CASSDSRGTDTQYF
TRBJ1-2	TRBV6-5	.	.	TGTGCCAGCACCGACAATTTCTATGGCTACACCTTC	CASTDNFYGYTF
TRBJ1-2	TRBV18	.	once	TGTGCCAGCTCACCCTCTTCCCGGCTGGGGTTGTTTTATGGCTACACCTTC	CASSPSSRLGLFYGYTF
TRBJ2-1	TRBV6-5	TRBD1	.	TGTGCCAGTCGACAGGGGACAAATGAGCAGTTCTTC	CASRQGTNEQFF
TRBJ2-3	TRBV11-3	TRBD2	.	TGTGCCAGCAGCTTAGGGCTAGCGGGAGGCAGCACAGATACGCAGTATTTT	CASSLGLAGGSTDTQYF
TRBJ2-5	TRBV5-4	TRBD2	.	TGTGCCAGCAGCTCAAGTAGCGGGAAAGCAGAGACCCAGTACTTC	CASSSSSGKAETQYF
TRBJ1-2	TRBV19	TRBD1	.	TGTGCCAGTAGTACCACGGGGACAGGGCGAACCCATGGCTACACCTTC	CASSTTGTGRTHGYTF
TRBJ2-3	TRBV4-1	.	few	TGCGCCAGCAGCCAAGACCTAGCGACTACAGATACGCAGTATTTT	CASSQDLATTDTQYF
TRBJ1-6	TRBV28	.	.	TGTGCCAGCAGTCCCTCCGCGGGGATAGGAAATTCACCCCTCCACTTT	CASSPSAGIGNSPLHF
TRBJ2-1	TRBV19	TRBD2	.	TGTGCCACCCTTAGGGCTAGCGGGACCTACAATGAGCAGTTCTTC	CATLRASGTYNEQFF
TRBJ1-3	TRBV19	TRBD1	.	TGTGCCAGTAGAATTATGGATGCGACAGGGCCTGGAAACACCATATATTTT	CASRIMDATGPGNTIYF
TRBJ1-1	TRBV19	.	.	TGTGCCAGTGGCTACAGGCCCTCGAACACTGAAGCTTTCTTT	CASGYRPSNTEAFF
TRBJ1-3	TRBV19	.	.	TGTGCCAGTAGTTATAACTCTGGAAACACCATATATTTT	CASSYNSGNTIYF
TRBJ2-7	TRBV5-5	TRBD2	.	TGTGCCAGCAGCTTGTTACTAGCGGCCACCTACGAGCAGTACTTC	CASSLLLAATYEQYF
TRBJ1-2	TRBV18	TRBD1	.	TGTGCCAGTACACCGGACAGGGCGTATGGCTACACCTTC	CASTPDRAYGYTF
TRBJ2-3	TRBV29-1	TRBD1	.	TGCAGCGCCACCCCGACAGGGGGTGGCACAGATACGCAGTATTTT	CSATPTGGGTDTQYF
TRBJ1-6	TRBV20-1	.	.	TGCAGTGCTAGAGACACCTTCTTCCACTTT	CSARDTFFHF
TRBJ1-4	TRBV2	.	.	TGTGCCAGCAGAAGAAGGGGTAATGAAAAACTGTTTTTT	CASRRRGNEKLFF
TRBJ2-2	TRBV29-1	.	.	TGCAGCGGAGGGAAGCGGGACACCGGGGAGCTGTTTTTT	CSGGKRDTGELFF
TRBJ2-1	TRBV7-9	.	.	TGTGCCAGCAGCCCACACGGGGGTGAATGGGGCAATGAGCAGTTCTTC	CASSPHGGEWGNEQFF
TRBJ1-2	TRBV11-2	TRBD1	once	TGTGCCAGCAGCAGGGACAGGGGGCGCGACTATGGCTACACCTTC	CASSRDRGRDYGYTF
TRBJ2-1	TRBV24-1	.	.	TGTGCCACCGGGGTTAACACCAATGAGCAGTTCTTC	CATGVNTNEQFF
TRBJ1-1	TRBV29-1	.	.	TGCAGCGTTGGTGGGAGCGCTGAAGCTTTCTTT	CSVGGSAEAFF
TRBJ2-7	TRBV2	.	.	TGTGCCAGCAGTGAGAGGCAGGGCAACTACGAGCAGTACTTC	CASSERQGNYEQYF
TRBJ1-3	TRBV4-1	.	.	TGCGCCAGCAGCCCGGGGGAGGGTGGAAACACCATATATTTT	CASSPGEGGNTIYF
TRBJ2-7	TRBV30	.	.	TGTGCCTGGAGAGGGGCCGGGAACGAGCAGTACTTC	CAWRGAGNEQYF
TRBJ2-1	TRBV27	.	.	TGTGCCAGCAGTTCTTTTATTTTAAACCCGGAGGGCTCCAATGAGCAGTTCTTC	CASSSFILNPEGSNEQFF
TRBJ1-4	TRBV10-3	.	once	TGTGCCATCAGTGGCCAGACTAATGAAAAACTGTTTTTT	CAISGQTNEKLFF
TRBJ2-7	TRBV7-9	.	.	TGTGCCAGCAGCTCCCCCGGACATCGCCGCGAGCAGTACTTC	CASSSPGHRREQYF
TRBJ1-1	TRBV5-1	.	.	TGCGCCAGCAGCTTGGACTCAGGACCCTTCGGAGCTTTCTTT	CASSLDSGPFGAFF
TRBJ1-5	TRBV28	.	.	TGTGCCAGCAGTCCCGAAGGGCTGTTAAGGCAGCCCCAGCATTTT	CASSPEGLLRQPQHF
TRBJ1-6	TRBV19	.	.	TGTGCCAGTAGTGTGGGGCTTGGGTCACCCCTCCACTTT	CASSVGLGSPLHF
TRBJ1-1	TRBV27	TRBD1	.	TGTGCCAGCAGTCCCCGACAGGGTGGAAAGGCGAACACTGAAGCTTTCTTT	CASSPRQGGKANTEAFF
TRBJ2-1	TRBV5-1	TRBD1	.	TGCGCCAGCAGCTTGAACAGGGGGTTTAACAATGAGCAGTTCTTC	CASSLNRGFNNEQFF
TRBJ2-7	TRBV6-5	.	.	TGTGCCAGCACCCCTCCGACAGGAGAACCCTACGAGCAGTACTTC	CASTPPTGEPYEQYF
TRBJ2-2	TRBV19	TRBD1	.	TGTGCCAGTAACACCGGACAGGGCAACACCGGGGAGCTGTTTTTT	CASNTGQGNTGELFF
TRBJ2-7	TRBV28	.	once	TGTGCCAGCAGTCCGGGCCGCCGCTACGAGCAGTACTTC	CASSPGRRYEQYF
TRBJ1-2	TRBV18	.	once	TGTGCCAGCTCACCAACAACTGGGCCTAACTATGGCTACACCTTC	CASSPTTGPNYGYTF
TRBJ1-6	TRBV28	.	.	TGTGCCAGCAGTTTCAGTGGGAAGAATTCACCCCTCCACTTT	CASSFSGKNSPLHF
TRBJ2-5	TRBV30	.	.	TGTGCCGGATCTCGGGAGCAAGAGACCCAGTACTTC	CAGSREQETQYF
TRBJ2-1	TRBV10-3	TRBD1	.	TGTGCCATCAGGGGGACAGACTCCTACAATGAGCAGTTCTTC	CAIRGTDSYNEQFF
TRBJ1-6	TRBV5-4	.	.	TGTGCCAGCAGGGGAGGTCAAACCTATAATTCACCCCTCCACTTT	CASRGGQTYNSPLHF
TRBJ1-1	TRBV19	.	.	TGTGCCAGTAGTTCCCAGGGATACACTGAAGCTTTCTTT	CASSSQGYTEAFF
TRBJ1-5	TRBV28	.	.	TGTGCCAGCACCGGCCCCGGGGTAATGGGACCCCAGCATTTT	CASTGPGVMGPQHF
TRBJ2-7	TRBV11-2	.	.	TGTGCCAGCAGCTCAGTCCAGGGGATCTACGAGCAGTACTTC	CASSSVQGIYEQYF
TRBJ2-3	TRBV5-1	.	.	TGCGCCAGCAGCTTGGCAGTTTCGGGGGCTGGAGATACGCAGTATTTT	CASSLAVSGAGDTQYF
TRBJ2-6	TRBV5-1	.	.	TGCGCCAGCAGCCCCCCCGGGCAGGGTACCAACGTCCTGACTTTC	CASSPPGQGTNVLTF
TRBJ2-1	TRBV28	.	.	TGTGCCAGCAGTTTACGGACCCTTTCCTACAATGAGCAGTTCTTC	CASSLRTLSYNEQFF